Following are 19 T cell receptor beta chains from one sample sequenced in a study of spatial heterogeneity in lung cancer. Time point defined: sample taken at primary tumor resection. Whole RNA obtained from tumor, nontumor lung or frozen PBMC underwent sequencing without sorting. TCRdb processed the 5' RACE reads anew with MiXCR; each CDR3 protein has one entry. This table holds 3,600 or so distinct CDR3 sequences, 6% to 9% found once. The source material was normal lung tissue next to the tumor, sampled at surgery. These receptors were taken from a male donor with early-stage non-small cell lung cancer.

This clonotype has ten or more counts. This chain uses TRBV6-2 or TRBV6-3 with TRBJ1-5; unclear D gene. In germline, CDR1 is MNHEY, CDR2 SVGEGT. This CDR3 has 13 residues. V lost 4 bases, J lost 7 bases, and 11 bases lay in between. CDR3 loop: CASSFSKGQPQHF. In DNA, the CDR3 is TGTGCCAGCAGTTTCTCCAAGGGCCAGCCCCAGCATTTT.

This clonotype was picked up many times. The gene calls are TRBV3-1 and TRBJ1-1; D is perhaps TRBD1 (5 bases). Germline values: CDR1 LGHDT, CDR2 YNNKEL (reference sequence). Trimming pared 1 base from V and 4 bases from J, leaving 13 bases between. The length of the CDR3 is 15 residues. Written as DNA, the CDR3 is TGTGCCAGCAGCCAAGGCCGGGGTGGGGGCACTGAAGCTTTCTTT. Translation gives CASSQGRGGGTEAFF.

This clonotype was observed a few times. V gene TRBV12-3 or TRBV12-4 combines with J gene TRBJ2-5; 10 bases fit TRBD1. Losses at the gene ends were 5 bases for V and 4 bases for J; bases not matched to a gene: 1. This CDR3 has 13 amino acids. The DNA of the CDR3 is TGTGCCAGCAGTGGACAGGGGGGAGAGACCCAGTACTTC. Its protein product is CASSGQGGETQYF.

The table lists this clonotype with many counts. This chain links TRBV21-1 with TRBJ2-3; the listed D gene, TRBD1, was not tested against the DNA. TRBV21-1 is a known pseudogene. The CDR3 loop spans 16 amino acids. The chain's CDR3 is CASNAGGTGDVGTQYF. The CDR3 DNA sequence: TGTGCCAGCAACGCGGGGGGGACAGGGGACGTTGGTACGCAGTATTTT.

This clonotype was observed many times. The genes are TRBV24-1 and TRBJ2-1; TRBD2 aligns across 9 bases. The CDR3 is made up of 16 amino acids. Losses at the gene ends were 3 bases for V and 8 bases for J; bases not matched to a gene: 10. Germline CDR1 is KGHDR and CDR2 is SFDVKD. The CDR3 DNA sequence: TGTGCCACCAGTGATCCTGGACTAGCGATAGGGGATGAGCAGTTCTTC. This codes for CATSDPGLAIGDEQFF.

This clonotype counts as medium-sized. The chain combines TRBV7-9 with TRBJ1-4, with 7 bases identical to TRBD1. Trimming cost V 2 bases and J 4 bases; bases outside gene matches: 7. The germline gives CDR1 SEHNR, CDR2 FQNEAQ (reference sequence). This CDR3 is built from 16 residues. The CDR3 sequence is CASSLPSGQFNEKLFF. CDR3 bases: TGTGCCAGCAGCTTACCCTCGGGACAGTTTAATGAAAAACTGTTTTTT.

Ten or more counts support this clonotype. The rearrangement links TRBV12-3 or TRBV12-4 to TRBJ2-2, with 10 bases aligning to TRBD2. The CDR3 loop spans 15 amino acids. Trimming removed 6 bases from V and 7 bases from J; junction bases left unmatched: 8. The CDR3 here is CASRETSGFIGELFF. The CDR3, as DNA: TGTGCCAGCAGGGAGACTAGCGGGTTCATCGGGGAGCTGTTTTTT.

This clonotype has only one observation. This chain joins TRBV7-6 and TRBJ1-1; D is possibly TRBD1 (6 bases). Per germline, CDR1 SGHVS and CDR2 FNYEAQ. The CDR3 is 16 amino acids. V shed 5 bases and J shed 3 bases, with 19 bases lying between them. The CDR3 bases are TGTGCCAGCAGCACGTCCGACAGGATGGGGGACACTGAAGCTTTCTTT. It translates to CASSTSDRMGDTEAFF.

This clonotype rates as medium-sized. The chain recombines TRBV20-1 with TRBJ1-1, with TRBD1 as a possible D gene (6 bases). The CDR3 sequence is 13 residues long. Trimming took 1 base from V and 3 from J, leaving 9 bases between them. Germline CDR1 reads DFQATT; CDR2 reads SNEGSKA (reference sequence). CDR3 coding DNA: TGCAGTGCTAGAGGACAGGTCGACACTGAAGCTTTCTTT. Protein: CSARGQVDTEAFF.

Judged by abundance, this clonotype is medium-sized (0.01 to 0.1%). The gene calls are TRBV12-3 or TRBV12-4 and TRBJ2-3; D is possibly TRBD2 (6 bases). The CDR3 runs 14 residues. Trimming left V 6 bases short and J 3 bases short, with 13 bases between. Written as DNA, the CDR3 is TGTGCCAGCAGCGGTCTAGGAGGGACAGATACGCAGTATTTT. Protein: CASSGLGGTDTQYF.

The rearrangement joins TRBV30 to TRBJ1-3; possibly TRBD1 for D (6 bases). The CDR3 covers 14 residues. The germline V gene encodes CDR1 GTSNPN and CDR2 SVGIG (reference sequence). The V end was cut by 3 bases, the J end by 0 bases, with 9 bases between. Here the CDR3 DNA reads TGTGCCTGGAGGACAGGAGGCTCTGGAAACACCATATATTTT. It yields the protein CAWRTGGSGNTIYF.

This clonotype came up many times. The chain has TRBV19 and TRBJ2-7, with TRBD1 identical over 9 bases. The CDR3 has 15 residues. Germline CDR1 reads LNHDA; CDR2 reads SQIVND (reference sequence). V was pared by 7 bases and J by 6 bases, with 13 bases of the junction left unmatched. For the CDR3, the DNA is TGTGCCAGTAAACGAGGGACAGGGACAGAAGGCGAGCAGTACGTC. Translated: CASKRGTGTEGEQYV.

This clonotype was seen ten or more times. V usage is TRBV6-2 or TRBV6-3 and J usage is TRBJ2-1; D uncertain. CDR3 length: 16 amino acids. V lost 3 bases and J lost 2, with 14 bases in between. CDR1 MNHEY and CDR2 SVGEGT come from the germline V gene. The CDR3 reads CASSYDGRVTYNEQFF. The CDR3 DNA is TGTGCCAGCAGTTATGACGGCAGAGTTACCTACAATGAGCAGTTCTTC.

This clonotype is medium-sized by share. CDR3 sequence (DNA): TGTGCCAGCTCACCTAGATCCACGAACACTGAAGCTTTCTTT. Encoded protein: CASSPRSTNTEAFF. The chain uses TRBV18 and TRBJ1-1, with D uncertain. CDR3 length: 14 amino acids. The ends were cut back, 3 bases at V and 1 base at J, with 9 bases in the middle. Germline assignment: CDR1 KGHSH and CDR2 LQKENI. Combining the CDR3 with reference TRBV18 and TRBJ1-1 gives the whole variable domain NAGVMQNPRHLVRRRGQEARLRCSPMKGHSHVYWYRQLPEEGLKFMVYLQKENIIDESGMPKERFSAEFPKEGPSILRIQQVVRGDSAAYFCASSPRSTNTEAFFGQGTRLTVV.

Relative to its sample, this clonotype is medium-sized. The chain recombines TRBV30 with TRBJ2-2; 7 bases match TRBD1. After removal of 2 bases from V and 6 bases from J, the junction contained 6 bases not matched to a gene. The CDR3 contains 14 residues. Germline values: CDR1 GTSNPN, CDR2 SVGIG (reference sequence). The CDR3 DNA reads TGTGCCTGGAGTTCCCCGACAGGGTCCGGGGAGCTGTTTTTT. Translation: CAWSSPTGSGELFF.

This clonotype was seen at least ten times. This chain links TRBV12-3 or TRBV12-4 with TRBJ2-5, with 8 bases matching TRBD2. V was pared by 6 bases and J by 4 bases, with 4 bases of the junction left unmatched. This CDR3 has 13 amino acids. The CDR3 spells CASSSAGVETQYF. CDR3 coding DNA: TGTGCCAGCAGCTCAGCGGGAGTAGAGACCCAGTACTTC.

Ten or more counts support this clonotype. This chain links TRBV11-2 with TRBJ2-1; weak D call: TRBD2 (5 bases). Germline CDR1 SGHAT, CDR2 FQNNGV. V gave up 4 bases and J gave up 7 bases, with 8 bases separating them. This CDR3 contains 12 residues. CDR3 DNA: TGTGCCAGCAGCTACGAGCGGAATGAGCAGTTCTTC. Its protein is CASSYERNEQFF.

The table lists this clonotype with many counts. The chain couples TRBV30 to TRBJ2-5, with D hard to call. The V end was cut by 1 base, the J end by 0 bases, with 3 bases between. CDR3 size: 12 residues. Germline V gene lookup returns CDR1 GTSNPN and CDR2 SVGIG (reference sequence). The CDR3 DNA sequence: TGTGCCTGGAGTGCGGACCAAGAGACCCAGTACTTC. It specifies CAWSADQETQYF.

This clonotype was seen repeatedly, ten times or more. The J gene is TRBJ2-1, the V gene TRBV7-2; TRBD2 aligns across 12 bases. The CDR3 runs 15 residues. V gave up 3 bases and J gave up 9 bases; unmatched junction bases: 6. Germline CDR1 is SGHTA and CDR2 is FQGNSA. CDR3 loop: CASSLDASGGVEQFF. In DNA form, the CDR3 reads TGTGCCAGCAGCTTGGACGCTAGCGGGGGGGTTGAGCAGTTCTTC. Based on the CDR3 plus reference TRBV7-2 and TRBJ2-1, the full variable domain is GAGVSQSPSNKVTEKGKDVELRCDPISGHTALYWYRQSLGQGLEFLIYFQGNSAPDKSGLPSDRFSAERTGGSVSTLTIQRTQQEDSAVYLCASSLDASGGVEQFFGPGTRLTVL.